The clone carrying this T cell receptor beta chain came up once. Antigen unknown. The V gene end was trimmed by 4 bases and the J gene end by 6 bases; junction bases not matched to a gene: 10. Germline V CDR1 and CDR2: PRHDT, FYEKMQ (reference sequence). The CDR3 runs to 16 residues. Unrecorded immune exposure was likely among donors, who were nominally healthy when sampled. The data originate from a study of cytomegalovirus exposure and HLA in healthy donors. Primers included in the PCR were 60 Vbeta and 13 Jbeta primers. The data were produced by immunoSEQ multiplex PCR, yet TCRdb's version contains in-frame clones alone and is incomplete. The sample has under 200,000 clones, around 84% seen once. The study's findings and limits: Judged likely to be a sequencing artifact was a cluster of highly shared sequence variants. A later analysis found most CMV-associated TCR beta chains apparently HLA-restricted.

Sequencing input: PBMCs. This receptor was taken from a man aged 45-60 years in good health and CMV-seropositive. This sequence joins TRBV13 and TRBJ2-2, with 8 bases that match TRBD1. This chain's CDR3 is CASSSRTGRAAGELFF. CDR3 in DNA: TGTGCCAGCAGCTCCAGGACAGGGCGGGCCGCCGGGGAGCTGTTTTTT.